The following is a T cell receptor (beta chain) sequence with its context. What it recognizes is unknown. Naive CD8+ T lymphocytes were specified as CD45RO-CCR7+CD27+CD95-. This entry comes from a study of CXCR3-negative and CXCR3-positive naive CD8 T cells. Study context: With about 1.5 +/- 0.3 million reads per library, the TRB reads numbered around 130 million in total.

Germline CDR1 is SGHVS and CDR2 is FNYEAQ. The CDR3 covers 15 residues. Study-level points and caveats: The study inferred TCR strength from TRB CDR3 properties and found comparable surface CD5 between naive subsets. Naive subsets were similarly diverse, while memory CD8+ repertoires were much less diverse. CXCR3-positive naive cells carried more hydrophobic TRB CDR3s than CXCR3-negative naive cells did.

Carrying UMI labels, the TRB cDNA libraries were prepared through 5' RACE. TCRdb reprocessed the 5' RACE reads and stores each CDR3 protein as one record, lacking DNA. The sample's table shows 150,000 or so distinct CDR3 sequences. The origin of this receptor is a human donor in good health. Some clones in this sample may be carry-over from other donors' samples. The V call is TRBV7-6, the J call TRBJ2-7; TCRdb names TRBD1, which stays unverified in the absence of DNA. Material for sequencing was naive CXCR3+ CD8+ T cells from blood. Subset meaning: CD45RO-CCR7+CD27+CD95- naive CD8+ T cells expressing CXCR3 (TNR3+). CDR3: CASSLGDMNSYEQYF.